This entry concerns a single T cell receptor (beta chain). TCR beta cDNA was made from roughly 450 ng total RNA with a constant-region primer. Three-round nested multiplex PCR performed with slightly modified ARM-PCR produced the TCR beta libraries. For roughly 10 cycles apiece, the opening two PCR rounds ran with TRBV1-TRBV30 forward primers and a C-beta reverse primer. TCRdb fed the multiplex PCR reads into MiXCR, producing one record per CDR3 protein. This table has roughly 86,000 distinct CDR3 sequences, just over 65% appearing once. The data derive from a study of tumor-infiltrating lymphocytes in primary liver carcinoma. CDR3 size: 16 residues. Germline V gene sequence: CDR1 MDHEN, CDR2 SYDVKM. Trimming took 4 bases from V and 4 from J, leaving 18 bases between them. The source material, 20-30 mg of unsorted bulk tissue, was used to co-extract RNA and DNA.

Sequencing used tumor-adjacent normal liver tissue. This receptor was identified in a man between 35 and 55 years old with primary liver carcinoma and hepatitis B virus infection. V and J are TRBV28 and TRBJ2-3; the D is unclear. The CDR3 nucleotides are TGTGCCAGCAGTTGGGGTTTGGGTAGCTCCGCAGATACGCAGTATTTT. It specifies CASSWGLGSSADTQYF. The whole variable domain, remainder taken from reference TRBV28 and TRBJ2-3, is DVKVTQSSRYLVKRTGEKVFLECVQDMDHENMFWYRQDPGLGLRLIYFSYDVKMKEKGDIPEGYSVSREKKERFSLILESASTNQTSMYLCASSWGLGSSADTQYFGPGTRLTVL.